This TCR beta chain is drawn from a study of CD8+ T cells in alopecia areata. Extraction and reverse transcription of RNA yielded cDNA as the sequencing template. The repertoire was sequenced with immunoSEQ multiplex PCR; TCRdb's copy has only in-frame clones and lacks some. The top ten hold around 19% of the sample, which has about 130,000 clones, about 47% seen once. The germline gives CDR1 GTSNPN, CDR2 SVGIG (reference sequence). The CDR3 is 13 residues long. V lost 5 bases, J lost 0 bases, and 11 bases lay in between. The sequencing here drew on CD8+ T cells sorted from blood, taken at week 0. The sequence was collected from a human donor with alopecia areata. The chain joins TRBV30 to TRBJ2-7; D not resolved. CDR3 sequence: CAWGQTSSYEQYF. The CDR3 DNA follows: TGTGCCTGGGGCCAGACGAGCTCCTACGAGCAGTACTTC. Supplemented by reference TRBV30 and TRBJ2-7, the full variable domain reads SQTIHQWPATLVQPVGSPLSLECTVEGTSNPNLYWYRQAAGRGLQLLFYSVGIGQISSEVPQNLSASRPQDRQFILSSKKLLLSDSGFYLCAWGQTSSYEQYFGPGTRLTVT.